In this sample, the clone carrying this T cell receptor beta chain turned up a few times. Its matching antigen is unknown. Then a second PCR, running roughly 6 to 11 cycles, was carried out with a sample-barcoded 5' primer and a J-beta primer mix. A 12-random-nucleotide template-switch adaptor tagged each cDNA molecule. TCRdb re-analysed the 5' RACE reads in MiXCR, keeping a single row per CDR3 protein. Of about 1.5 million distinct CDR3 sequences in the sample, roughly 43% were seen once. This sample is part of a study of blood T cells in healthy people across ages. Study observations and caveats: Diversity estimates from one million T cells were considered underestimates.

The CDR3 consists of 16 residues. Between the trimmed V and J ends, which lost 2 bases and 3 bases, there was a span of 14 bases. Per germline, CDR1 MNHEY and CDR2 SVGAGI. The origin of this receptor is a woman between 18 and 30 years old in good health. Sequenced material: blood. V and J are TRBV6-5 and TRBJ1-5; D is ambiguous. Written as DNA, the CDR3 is TGTGCCAGCAGTTACGGGTGGCCTCGGGACAATCAGCCCCAGCATTTT. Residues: CASSYGWPRDNQPQHF.